The source of this T cell receptor (beta chain) is a study of blood T cell repertoires in COVID-19 (dated by TCRdb to about 2020). About the full investigation: Samples from collaborators originated in the United States, Italy and Spain and spanned both the acute and convalescent phases of COVID-19. Where HLA class I and class II types were available, the types were taken from metadata supplied by the sample provider, not from assay-based typing. Samples came from the ongoing ImmuneRACE study (first 160 participants) plus 1,254 subjects from 6 global collaborators. The material from the prospective study consisted of cDNA or gDNA derived from T cells, B-cell-depleted T cells, or PBMCs. The repertoires were made available in a free public database intended to serve as a resource for research on the immune response to SARS-CoV-2. The dataset comprised deeply sampled blood TCRbeta repertoires from subjects exposed to, actively infected with, or recovered from COVID-19. The sample metadata nearly always contained a de-identified subject ID, COVID-19 status, age in years and sex.

The immunoSEQ Assay, a bias-controlled multiplex PCR, was used to amplify TCRbeta CDR3 regions from genomic DNA. Turning to the authors' computational methods: The number of nucleated cells in each sample was estimated by amplification of reference gene primers within the assay. Sequence reads were collapsed and filtered to measure the absolute abundance of every unique TCRbeta CDR3 rearrangement. For each sample, productive Simpson clonality was calculated as the square root of Simpson's diversity index across productive rearrangements. TCRdb provides this immuneACCESS table in a form limited to in-frame rearrangements. Some clones are lacking; in checked studies, under half of them reflect an unresolved V gene, and why the rest are absent is not known. D and trimming were read from the DNA, whereas the V and J calls and clone size are those reported in that table. Present in this sample are around 140,000 clones, around 90% of which were seen just once. 1.5% to 2% of the sample is held by the ten biggest clonotypes.

Here is what the overall study found, with its caveats: Clinical and demographic metadata were provided uncurated, with the amount varying by source and participant.

For this clone: What antigen it recognizes has not been identified. No much larger clone is present one base from it, and per-base qualities are unavailable.

The collaborating institutions used their own protocols to collect whole blood in K2EDTA tubes. Collaborator samples were shipped for TCRbeta analysis as frozen whole blood, isolated PBMCs, or DNA extracted from either sample type. The sample consisted of peripheral blood. The receptor comes from a man in his sixties or seventies with acute or convalescent COVID-19.

The nucleotide sequence is TGTGCCAGCACACGACGCGGACAGACCTATGGCTACACCTTC. Its coded protein is CASTRRGQTYGYTF. The chain is assembled from TRBV7-2 and TRBJ1-2, with a weak D call of TRBD1 (6 bases match). The germline V gene provides CDR1 SGHTA and CDR2 FQGNSA. Deletion took 7 bases off V and 4 bases off J, with a span of 16 bases between the germline ends. From its cysteine to its phenylalanine, the CDR3 spans 14 amino acids. Only the CDR3 DNA stays, 42 bases, in frame from base 1. With the rest looked up from the reference TRBV7-2 and TRBJ1-2 genes rather than sequenced, the full variable domain is GAGVSQSPSNKVTEKGKDVELRCDPISGHTALYWYRQSLGQGLEFLIYFQGNSAPDKSGLPSDRFSAERTGGSVSTLTIQRTQQEDSAVYLCASTRRGQTYGYTFGSGTRLTVV.